Presented here are 7 T cell receptor beta chains from one specimen sequenced in a study of T cell changes during pregnancy in multiple sclerosis. Measured with immunoSEQ multiplex PCR; TCRdb has only the in-frame clones, and not every one. Of 40,000 to 55,000 clones in the sample, roughly 92% were seen once. Sequencing was performed on CD4+ T cells from peripheral blood mononuclear cells, taken in the third trimester of pregnancy. The receptors shown here come from a female donor with multiple sclerosis, enrolled in a pregnancy study.

The V call is TRBV29-1, the J call TRBJ1-4, with TRBD1 as a possible D gene (5 bases). Germline V gene sequence: CDR1 SQVTM, CDR2 ANQGSEA. Trimming left V 7 bases short and J 5 bases short, with 11 bases between. This CDR3 is built from 12 residues. CDR3 nucleotides: TGCAGCGGGGGACTAAACAATGAAAAACTGTTTTTT. Protein product: CSGGLNNEKLFF. Variable domain in full (rest from reference TRBV29-1 and TRBJ1-4): SAVISQKPSRDICQRGTSLTIQCQVDSQVTMMFWYRQQPGQSLTLIATANQGSEATYESGFVIDKFPISRPNLTFSTLTVSNMSPEDSSIYLCSGGLNNEKLFFGSGTQLSVL.

The rearrangement links TRBV5-1 to TRBJ2-3; D may be TRBD1 (6 bases). Germline V gene data show CDR1 as SGHRS and CDR2 as YFSETQ. Trimming cost V 2 bases and J 2 bases, with 9 bases left between them. CDR3 length: 14 residues. The CDR3 loop reads CASSFDRITDTQYF. CDR3 sequence (DNA): TGCGCCAGCAGCTTCGACAGGATCACAGATACGCAGTATTTT.

As regards this clone: Sequence at one end of the junction differs from germline and may be a read error. The rearrangement uses TRBV7-7 and TRBJ2-5; 8 positions match TRBD2. Germline-derived CDR1 and CDR2 are SSHAT and FNYEAQ (reference sequence). The CDR3 sequence is 16 residues long. CDR3 sequence reads: CASSPNSGTGQETQYF. CDR3 bases: TGTGCTAGCAGCCCTAATAGCGGGACGGGCCAAGAGACCCAGTACTTC.

This clone was seen just once. The chain combines TRBV9 with TRBJ1-2, with a weak D call TRBD1 (5 bases). Germline-derived CDR1 and CDR2 are SGDLS and YYNGEE. Trimming cost V 3 bases and J 7 bases, with 19 bases left between them. This CDR3 has 15 residues. CDR3 protein: CASSDLGGPLRGYTF. CDR3 sequence (DNA): TGTGCCAGCAGCGACCTCGGGGGACCTCTGCGTGGCTACACCTTC.

The chain recombines TRBV5-4 with TRBJ2-7; D may be TRBD1 (6 bases). Germline-derived CDR1 and CDR2 are SGHNT and YYREEE (reference sequence). The CDR3 is made up of 15 amino acids. Trimming took off 1 base at V and 1 base at J, with 12 bases between the two ends. CDR3 region: CASSLPTGTSYEQYF. The CDR3 DNA reads as TGTGCCAGCAGCTTGCCCACCGGGACATCCTACGAGCAGTACTTC.

This clone was picked up one time. CDR3 loop: CASRTSGVYNEQFF. CDR3 DNA: TGTGCCAGCAGAACTAGCGGGGTGTACAATGAGCAGTTCTTC. The V gene is TRBV7-9, the J gene TRBJ2-1, with TRBD2 matching 10 bases. Trimming at V came to 6 bases and at J to 4 bases, leaving 3 bases not matched to a gene. CDR3 length equals 14 residues. Germline V gives CDR1 SEHNR, CDR2 FQNEAQ (reference sequence).

The chain has TRBV9 and TRBJ2-1, with D perhaps matching TRBD2 (6 bases). V lost 0 bases and J 5 bases, leaving 12 bases between the germline ends. The CDR3 sequence is 15 residues long. The germline V gene has CDR1 SGDLS and CDR2 YYNGEE. This CDR3 reads CASSVVGTGDNEQFF. CDR3 bases: TGTGCCAGCAGCGTAGTCGGTACGGGAGACAATGAGCAGTTCTTC.